Listed here are 22 T cell receptor beta chains from one sample, sequenced in a study of Ad26.COV2.S vaccination and SARS-CoV-2 variants (dated by TCRdb to 2020 to 2023). Explained via the paper, the treatment or condition label denotes: approximately 18 received Ad26.COV2.S at low or high dose, single or two shots; about 5 received placebo; per-sample allocation not given. Repertoires of vaccine and placebo recipients were sequenced from samples collected on day 63 after the first injection. To prepare the library, the immunoSEQ multiplex PCR assay was applied. Held by TCRdb, this immuneACCESS table contains in-frame sequences only and omits some clones. Under half of the omission traces to an unresolved V gene where checked; the cause of the rest is unknown. The sample yields roughly 700,000 clones; roughly nine tenths were counted once. Of the sample, approximately 1.5% falls within the top ten clones.

The source was peripheral blood, collected in a trial of Ad26.COV2.S vaccine versus placebo. The receptor source for this set is a person aged 18-65 years who received the Ad26.COV2.S COVID-19 vaccine or a placebo.

The chain couples TRBV6-2 or TRBV6-3 to TRBJ1-1; 7 bases match TRBD1. CDR3 size: 18 residues. The V segment lost 0 bases and the J segment 1 base; nucleotides outside the gene matches: 11. Germline V gene data show CDR1 as MNHEY and CDR2 as SVGEGT. CDR3 in DNA: TGTGCCAGCAGTTACTCGCCCCAAAGACAGGGTAGGAACACTGAAGCTTTCTTT. Its protein product is CASSYSPQRQGRNTEAFF.

The CDR3 nucleotides read TGTGCCGGCCGAGGACGGGTGGGTGGCTACAATGAGCAGTTCTTC. This encodes CAGRGRVGGYNEQFF. The chain combines TRBV2 with TRBJ2-1; no firm D call. Between the trimmed V and J ends, which lost 11 bases and 3 bases, there was a span of 20 bases. Germline CDR1 and CDR2: SNHLY and FYNNEI. This CDR3 has 15 residues.

CDR3 coding DNA: TGTGCCAGCACTCCCCGAATTTGGGTCGAGGGAGATACGCAGTATTTT. This sequence encodes CASTPRIWVEGDTQYF. The V and J genes are TRBV2 and TRBJ2-3, with D possibly TRBD2 on 5 matching bases. In germline, CDR1 is SNHLY, CDR2 FYNNEI. Trimming left V 7 bases short and J 5 bases short, with 22 bases between. The length of the CDR3 is 16 residues.

The V gene is TRBV24-1, the J gene TRBJ2-2, with D uncertain. V lost 3 bases to trimming and J lost 1 base, with 8 bases between them. CDR1 and CDR2 (germline): KGHDR, SFDVKD. The CDR3 is 15 residues long. CDR3 bases: TGTGCCACCAGTGATAGGAAGAGGAACACCGGGGAGCTGTTTTTT. As protein: CATSDRKRNTGELFF.

The V call is TRBV2, the J call TRBJ1-2; 10 nucleotides agree with TRBD1. The CDR3 has 13 amino acids. J lost 4 bases, V lost 10 bases, and 6 bases had no gene match. Germline assignment: CDR1 SNHLY and CDR2 FYNNEI. The CDR3 coding sequence is TGTGCCAAAGGGACAGGGGTGTCCTATGGCTACACCTTC. Its translation: CAKGTGVSYGYTF. Variable domain in full (rest from reference TRBV2 and TRBJ1-2): EPEVTQTPSHQVTQMGQEVILRCVPISNHLYFYWYRQILGQKVEFLVSFYNNEISEKSEIFDDQFSVERPDGSNFTLKIRSTKLEDSAMYFCAKGTGVSYGYTFGSGTRLTVV.

This clone was found a few times. The chain is built from TRBV9 and TRBJ2-7; D unclear. CDR3 size: 15 residues. V was cut by 3 bases and J by 2 bases, with 15 bases left in between. In germline, CDR1 is SGDLS, CDR2 YYNGEE. In nucleotides, the CDR3 is TGTGCCAGCAGCGCCGACCCAGCGACCACCTACGAGCAGTACTTC. Protein: CASSADPATTYEQYF.

The genes are TRBV15 and TRBJ2-7; maybe TRBD2 (6 bases). This CDR3 is built from 14 residues. The germline V gene has CDR1 LNHNV and CDR2 YYDKDF (reference sequence). Trimming took 0 bases from V and 7 from J, leaving 13 bases between them. The CDR3 spells CATSRDVSAGEQYF. In DNA, the CDR3 is TGTGCCACCAGCAGAGATGTCTCCGCGGGGGAGCAGTACTTC.

The V call is TRBV30, the J call TRBJ1-2; TRBD1 is a possible D gene (5 bases). Per germline, CDR1 GTSNPN and CDR2 SVGIG (reference sequence). This CDR3 is built from 13 residues. V was shortened by 2 bases and J by 8 bases, with 15 bases between the two germline ends. The CDR3 coding sequence is TGTGCCTGGAGTTACCCTCCGGGGGGAGGCTACACCTTC. This encodes CAWSYPPGGGYTF.

This clone was picked up one time. Additional DNA sequences in this sample encode the identical CDR3. The V call is TRBV10-3, the J call TRBJ2-7; D might be TRBD1 (5 bases). V lost 5 bases and J 3 bases, leaving 8 bases between the germline ends. CDR1 is ENHRY, CDR2 SYGVKD, per germline. This CDR3 contains 12 residues. In nucleotides, the CDR3 is TGTGCCATCAGTTCTCAGGGCTACGAGCAGTACTTC. It specifies CAISSQGYEQYF.

V gene TRBV4-3 combines with J gene TRBJ2-4; D is unresolved. Trimming shortened V by 3 bases and J by 2 bases, and 11 bases separated the two germline ends. CDR1 is LGHNA, CDR2 YSLEER, per germline. This CDR3 contains 15 residues. The chain's CDR3 is CASSQAEGTKNIQYF. As DNA, the CDR3 is TGCGCCAGCAGCCAGGCCGAAGGAACCAAAAACATTCAGTACTTC.

This clone was seen a handful of times. V usage is TRBV2 and J usage is TRBJ1-5; no clear D. The CDR3 extends over 13 amino acids. Trimming removed 7 bases from V and 2 bases from J, with 9 bases in between. Germline V gives CDR1 SNHLY, CDR2 FYNNEI. The CDR3 coding sequence is TGTGCCAGCAAGGACCGGGGCAATCAGCCCCAGCATTTT. This gives the protein CASKDRGNQPQHF.

The count of this clone is one. The rearrangement uses TRBV7-9 and TRBJ1-2; possible D gene TRBD1, 6 bases. CDR1 is SEHNR and CDR2 is FQNEAQ in the germline V gene (reference sequence). The CDR3 extends over 13 amino acids. V dropped 5 bases and J dropped 8 bases, with 15 bases sitting between them. The CDR3 DNA is TGTGCCAGCAGCCCGCGGGGGGCAGAAGGCTACACCTTC. It yields the protein CASSPRGAEGYTF.

This chain uses TRBV2 with TRBJ1-2, with D possibly TRBD1 on 5 matching bases. V lost 7 bases, J lost 3 bases, and 12 bases lay in between. This CDR3 has 13 residues. CDR1 is SNHLY, CDR2 FYNNEI, per germline. The CDR3 region has the DNA TGTGCCAGCATTCGGACACCCGACTATGGCTACACCTTC. This encodes CASIRTPDYGYTF.

This chain joins TRBV6-2 or TRBV6-3 and TRBJ2-4; 7 bases agree with TRBD1. The CDR3 loop spans 16 amino acids. V lost 2 bases to trimming and J lost 0 bases; unmatched junction nucleotides: 4. Germline V gene data show CDR1 as MNHEY and CDR2 as SVGEGT. The CDR3 loop is CASSYPGTVAKNIQYF. CDR3 coding DNA: TGTGCCAGCAGTTACCCGGGGACAGTAGCCAAAAACATTCAGTACTTC.

The J gene is TRBJ2-7, the V gene TRBV6-5; tentative D call: TRBD2 (5 bases). Germline V CDR1 and CDR2: MNHEY, SVGAGI. V was clipped by 7 bases and J by 0 bases, with 10 bases between them. CDR3 size: 13 residues. DNA for the CDR3: TGTGCCAGCACTCAGCGGAGCTCCTACGAGCAGTACTTC. Translation gives CASTQRSSYEQYF.

This clone was seen just once. The chain uses TRBV5-7 and TRBJ1-3, with TRBD1 matching 9 bases. TRBV5-7 is annotated as an ORF whose role is uncertain. Trimming at V came to 0 bases and at J to 5 bases, leaving 9 bases not matched to a gene. The CDR3 consists of 17 residues. The CDR3 here is CASSLGPPGTGRNTIYF. The CDR3, as DNA: TGTGCCAGCAGCTTGGGTCCCCCCGGGACAGGGAGAAACACCATATATTTT.

The chain joins TRBV11-2 to TRBJ1-6; no firm D call. There are 15 residues in the CDR3. Germline assignment: CDR1 SGHAT and CDR2 FQNNGV. The V end was cut by 3 bases, the J end by 2 bases, with 8 bases between. The CDR3: CASSLRGTYNSPLHF. DNA of the CDR3: TGTGCCAGCAGCTTGAGAGGGACCTATAATTCACCCCTCCACTTT.

This clone was recorded only once. CDR3 in amino acids: CATSGRRTYNEQFF. The CDR3 region has the DNA TGTGCCACCAGTGGGAGGAGGACCTACAATGAGCAGTTCTTC. This rearrangement joins TRBV24-1 to TRBJ2-1, with a possible D match to TRBD2 (5 bases). Germline lookup yields CDR1 KGHDR and CDR2 SFDVKD. The CDR3 loop spans 14 amino acids. V was trimmed by 5 bases and J by 2 bases, leaving 9 bases between them.

This chain links TRBV7-2 with TRBJ2-5, with 8 bases that match TRBD2. Germline-derived CDR1 and CDR2 are SGHTA and FQGNSA. This CDR3 contains 14 residues. Trimming cost V 5 bases and J 3 bases; bases outside gene matches: 5. CDR3 in amino acids: CASSTGGVKETQYF. The CDR3 DNA sequence: TGTGCCAGCAGCACGGGGGGGGTCAAAGAGACCCAGTACTTC.

In this sample, this clone turned up a few times. Other DNA sequences in this specimen translate into the identical CDR3. The chain has TRBV7-9 and TRBJ2-7, with D unresolved. Germline loops: CDR1 SEHNR, CDR2 FQNEAQ (reference sequence). The V end lost 4 bases, the J end lost 4 bases, and 8 bases lay between the germline ends. The CDR3 has 12 amino acids. CDR3 protein: CASSSSAYEQYF. The DNA of the CDR3 is TGTGCCAGCAGCTCCTCGGCGTACGAGCAGTACTTC.

This chain connects TRBV18 to TRBJ1-5; no clear D gene. The germline V and J ends were trimmed by 3 bases and 2 bases, with 11 bases remaining between them. The length of the CDR3 is 15 residues. Germline values: CDR1 KGHSH, CDR2 LQKENI. DNA of the CDR3: TGTGCCAGCTCACCGGGAGGCGTAGGCAATCAGCCCCAGCATTTT. Its protein is CASSPGGVGNQPQHF.

This chain links TRBV15 with TRBJ1-1; the D gene is possibly TRBD1 (5 bases). CDR3 length equals 14 residues. Germline V gene lookup returns CDR1 LNHNV and CDR2 YYDKDF (reference sequence). Deletions cut 6 bases from V and 6 bases from J, with 17 bases between. Written as DNA, the CDR3 is TGTGCCACCAGTAAACTCGGCGGGGGGGCTGAAGCTTTCTTT. It encodes CATSKLGGGAEAFF. Combining the CDR3 with reference TRBV15 and TRBJ1-1 gives the whole variable domain DAMVIQNPRYQVTQFGKPVTLSCSQTLNHNVMYWYQQKSSQAPKLLFHYYDKDFNNEADTPDNFQSRRPNTSFCFLDIRSPGLGDTAMYLCATSKLGGGAEAFFGQGTRLTVV.